This T cell receptor beta chain was captured by sequencing in a study of molecular identifiers for immune sequencing clone quantification. Study results and limitations: Even with 1 million or so naive cells present, spiked Jurkat TCR RNA from one cell was reportedly detectable. Clonotypes topping 20 RNA copies carried over 97% of effector molecules but under 1% of naive ones.

MiXCR, run by TCRdb on the PCR reads, gives a single entry per CDR3 protein. Of hundreds of thousands of distinct CDR3 sequences listed, roughly 23% were seen once; the top ten hold approximately 0.75%. This CDR3 is built from 16 residues. Germline lookup yields CDR1 MNHEY and CDR2 SMNVEV (reference sequence). Germline trimming cut 6 bases from V and 0 bases from J; bases unmatched to any gene: 7. Sorted cell numbers of roughly 20,000 to 1,100,000, with 10%, 30% or 50% RNA, served as input for naive CD8 libraries. The CD8+CD4-CCR7+CD45RA+ phenotype defined the sorted naive CD8 T cells. This clonotype was detected only a few times. What it binds is not known.

The V gene is TRBV27, the J gene TRBJ2-4; 8 bases are a match to TRBD2. The sequenced sample was naive CD8+ T cells from blood, with Jurkat cell RNA spiked in. This sample's subset: FACS-sorted CD8+CD4-CCR7+CD45RA+ naive T cells. The receptor comes from a human donor in good health. Some libraries in this study had Jurkat cell RNA spiked in. CDR3 sequence (DNA): TGTGCCAGCAGAACACTAGCGGAAGAAGCCAAAAACATTCAGTACTTC. This sequence encodes CASRTLAEEAKNIQYF.